This entry concerns a single T cell receptor beta chain. The sample belongs to a study of blood T cell repertoires in COVID-19. The wider study: Sites in the United States, Italy and Spain provided acute and convalescent COVID-19 samples. Sources were T cells, B-cell-depleted T cells, or PBMCs; the material itself was cDNA or gDNA.

Only in-frame clones appear in the TCRdb table, and some are missing; sequencing was by immunoSEQ multiplex PCR. The sample records 150,000 to 160,000 clones, about 80% being singletons. Germline lookup yields CDR1 SGHAT and CDR2 FQNNGV. The CDR3 contains 13 residues. V was trimmed by 1 base and J by 6 bases, leaving 7 bases between them. The chain joins TRBV11-2 to TRBJ1-3; the D is unclear. This TCR was sampled from a woman aged 55-69 years with acute or convalescent COVID-19. Sequencing was done on a sample of peripheral blood. The CDR3 sequence is CASSLGQANTIYF. CDR3 in DNA: TGTGCCAGCAGCTTAGGGCAGGCAAACACCATATATTTT.